A selection of T cell receptor beta chains follows, all from one sample in a study of cytomegalovirus exposure and HLA in healthy donors. The assay was immunoSEQ multiplex PCR, and TCRdb's table has in-frame clones only and misses some. This sample's table has nearly 200,000 clones. The sample taken for sequencing was PBMCs. Every receptor here comes from a boy aged 10-17 years in good health and CMV-seronegative. Each CDR3 is given with its conserved first and last residue. The D gene is left open where the match is weak.

V	J	D	CDR3	DNA
TRBV11-2	TRBJ2-2	TRBD2	CASSRKLATYTGELFF	TGTGCCAGCAGCCGGAAACTAGCGACATATACCGGGGAGCTGTTTTTT
TRBV5-1	TRBJ2-7	TRBD2	CASSLVASGGNEQYF	TGCGCCAGCAGCTTGGTTGCTAGCGGGGGGAACGAGCAGTACTTC
TRBV6-1	TRBJ2-5	.	CASGTWRETQYF	TGTGCCAGCGGAACTTGGCGGGAGACCCAGTACTTC
TRBV9	TRBJ1-2	.	CASSGDRMSAGDYGYTF	TGTGCCAGCAGCGGCGACAGGATGAGCGCCGGTGACTATGGCTACACCTTC
TRBV5-4	TRBJ1-1	TRBD1	CASSFRQGWTEAFF	TGTGCCAGCAGCTTCCGACAGGGATGGACTGAAGCTTTCTTT
TRBV2	TRBJ2-5	.	CASRKTENIQETQYF	TGTGCCAGCAGAAAGACAGAAAATATTCAAGAGACCCAGTACTTC
TRBV10-2	TRBJ1-1	.	CASSMGGTEAFF	TGCGCCAGCAGCATGGGGGGGACTGAAGCTTTCTTT
TRBV18	TRBJ1-5	.	CASSPQAGQVNQPQHF	TGTGCCAGCTCACCGCAGGCCGGTCAGGTCAATCAGCCCCAGCATTTT
TRBV7-8	TRBJ1-2	TRBD1	CASSTTGQNYGYTF	TGTGCCAGCAGCACAACGGGACAGAACTATGGCTACACCTTC
TRBV9	TRBJ1-1	.	CASSVGRGAFF	TGTGCCAGCAGCGTAGGCAGGGGTGCTTTCTTT
TRBV7-2	TRBJ2-1	.	CASSPYERINNGNEQFF	TGTGCCAGCAGCCCCTACGAGAGGATAAATAACGGTAATGAGCAGTTCTTC
TRBV19	TRBJ1-2	TRBD1	CASSIGTGGGYTF	TGTGCCAGTAGTATTGGTACAGGGGGCGGCTACACCTTC
TRBV19	TRBJ2-7	TRBD1	CASSITGQGRNEQYF	TGTGCCAGTAGTATTACAGGACAGGGTAGAAACGAGCAGTACTTC
TRBV5-6	TRBJ2-5	TRBD2	CASTDGGGPQETQYF	TGTGCCAGCACGGACGGGGGGGGGCCCCAAGAGACCCAGTACTTC
TRBV27	TRBJ2-7	.	CASSLRGGEQYF	TGTGCCAGCAGTTTAAGGGGGGGGGAGCAGTACTTC
TRBV5-4	TRBJ1-2	.	CASSLATGRADYGYTF	TGTGCCAGCAGCTTGGCGACTGGCAGGGCCGACTATGGCTACACCTTC
TRBV28	TRBJ1-2	.	CASSTSSVELYGYTF	TGTGCCAGCAGCACCTCGTCGGTAGAGCTCTATGGCTACACCTTC
TRBV29-1	TRBJ2-7	TRBD2	CSVEGSLAGRPYEQYF	TGCAGCGTTGAAGGGTCCTTAGCGGGGCGTCCCTACGAGCAGTACTTC
TRBV4-1	TRBJ2-2	.	CASSHQGAGELFF	TGCGCCAGCAGCCATCAGGGCGCCGGGGAGCTGTTTTTT
TRBV6-5	TRBJ2-1	.	CASRGDNRVGEQFF	TGTGCCAGCAGGGGTGATAACAGGGTAGGAGAGCAGTTCTTC
TRBV19	TRBJ2-1	.	CASSPPGGGEQFF	TGTGCCAGCAGTCCCCCCGGGGGTGGTGAGCAGTTCTTC
TRBV5-6	TRBJ1-6	TRBD1	CASGTGLGSPLHF	TGTGCCAGCGGGACAGGTCTTGGATCACCCCTCCACTTT
TRBV30	TRBJ2-3	.	CAWSVINRVRRTSNPTDTQYF	TGTGCCTGGAGTGTAATTAACCGGGTACGGAGGACCTCTAACCCCACAGATACGCAGTATTTT
TRBV6-5	TRBJ2-7	TRBD1	CASSSSGTGQHYEQYF	TGTGCCAGCAGTTCCTCCGGGACAGGGCAACACTACGAGCAGTACTTC
TRBV6-1	TRBJ1-5	.	CASSSAKAGLSQHF	TGTGCCAGCAGTTCCGCCAAGGCCGGGTTGTCCCAGCATTTT
TRBV27	TRBJ1-2	.	CASSLGGSGGYTF	TGTGCCAGCAGTTTAGGAGGGTCTGGGGGCTACACCTTC
TRBV11-2	TRBJ2-5	TRBD2	CASHPRVTGGHETQYF	TGTGCCAGCCATCCGCGGGTCACGGGGGGGCACGAGACCCAGTACTTC
TRBV5-1	TRBJ1-5	.	CASSLEGGNQPQHF	TGCGCCAGCAGCTTGGAAGGGGGCAATCAGCCCCAGCATTTT
TRBV9	TRBJ2-3	TRBD2	CASSVAAGLPTDTQYF	TGTGCCAGCAGCGTAGCAGCGGGGTTACCCACAGATACGCAGTATTTT
TRBV5-6	TRBJ2-1	.	CASSPGRGYNNEQFF	TGTGCCAGCAGCCCAGGCCGGGGGTATAACAATGAGCAGTTCTTC
TRBV4-1	TRBJ2-7	TRBD1	CASRLRTGVSYEQYF	TGCGCCAGCAGACTTCGGACAGGGGTATCCTACGAGCAGTACTTC
TRBV7-9	TRBJ2-7	TRBD1	CASSPGTGPLDEQYF	TGTGCCAGCAGCCCCGGGACAGGGCCCTTGGATGAGCAGTACTTC
TRBV6-5	TRBJ2-7	TRBD2	CASSPTRTSGYEQYF	TGTGCCAGCAGCCCCACCCGGACTAGCGGGTACGAGCAGTACTTC
TRBV19	TRBJ2-7	.	CASSSRRDYEQYF	TGTGCCAGTAGTTCTAGGAGGGACTACGAGCAGTACTTC
TRBV18	TRBJ2-1	.	CASSPPRTDNEQFF	TGTGCCAGCTCACCCCCACGGACAGACAATGAGCAGTTCTTC
TRBV5-1	TRBJ2-5	TRBD2	CASSLNRGGAGGETQYF	TGCGCCAGCAGCTTGAACAGGGGAGGAGCGGGGGGAGAGACCCAGTACTTC
TRBV19	TRBJ2-4	TRBD1	CASRNTGGKNIQYF	TGTGCCAGTAGGAATACAGGGGGCAAAAACATTCAGTACTTC
TRBV7-3	TRBJ2-1	TRBD2	CASSQHVSGGVNEQFF	TGTGCCAGCAGCCAACACGTCAGCGGGGGGGTGAATGAGCAGTTCTTC
TRBV7-8	TRBJ1-1	TRBD1	CASSSLTGGALNTEAFF	TGTGCCAGCAGCTCCCTGACAGGGGGGGCCCTGAACACTGAAGCTTTCTTT
TRBV5-1	TRBJ2-3	TRBD1	CASSGRQGVTDTQYF	TGCGCCAGCAGCGGCCGACAGGGGGTCACAGATACGCAGTATTTT
TRBV6-1	TRBJ2-7	TRBD2	CATRLAGTYEQYF	TGTGCCACCAGACTAGCGGGGACCTACGAGCAGTACTTC
TRBV7-2	TRBJ2-7	.	CASSLGGPREEQYF	TGTGCCAGCAGCTTAGGTGGGCCCCGGGAGGAGCAGTACTTC
TRBV9	TRBJ2-5	TRBD2	CASSVAGGETQYF	TGTGCCAGCAGCGTAGCGGGAGGAGAGACCCAGTACTTC
TRBV7-2	TRBJ2-1	TRBD1	CASSRQGVLADNEQFF	TGTGCCAGCAGCCGACAGGGGGTTCTAGCGGACAATGAGCAGTTCTTC
TRBV18	TRBJ2-7	.	CASSPPAIASSYEQYF	TGTGCCAGCTCACCACCAGCGATTGCTAGCTCCTACGAGCAGTACTTC
TRBV27	TRBJ2-7	.	CASSNRRDKNEQYF	TGTGCCAGCAGCAATCGACGGGACAAAAACGAGCAGTACTTC
TRBV28	TRBJ1-3	.	CASSLSLSGNTIYF	TGTGCCAGCAGTTTGTCCCTCTCTGGAAACACCATATATTTT
TRBV5-4	TRBJ2-5	TRBD1	CASSLAWTGQETQYF	TGTGCCAGCAGCTTGGCCTGGACAGGCCAAGAGACCCAGTACTTC
TRBV7-2	TRBJ1-2	.	CASAQTPNYGYTF	TGTGCCAGCGCTCAGACTCCTAACTATGGCTACACCTTC
TRBV7-6	TRBJ1-1	.	CASSASGANTEAFF	TGTGCCAGCAGCGCCTCAGGGGCGAACACTGAAGCTTTCTTT
TRBV5-1	TRBJ2-3	TRBD2	CASSSERGADTQYF	TGCGCCAGCAGCTCCGAACGGGGGGCAGATACGCAGTATTTT
TRBV7-2	TRBJ1-1	.	CASSPKKRVHEAFF	TGTGCCAGCAGCCCCAAAAAGCGGGTTCATGAAGCTTTCTTT